The 12 T cell receptor beta chains reported below all come from one sample, sequenced in a study of HIV-infected patients and healthy controls. TCRdb analysed the 5' RACE reads with MiXCR anew, one entry per CDR3 protein. Among roughly 70,000 distinct CDR3 sequences listed, 16% were seen once. The material sequenced was CD4+ T cells from blood. The receptors shown here come from a human donor in good health.

This clonotype was counted a few times. V gene TRBV20-1 combines with J gene TRBJ1-6, with 8 bases that match TRBD1. The ends lost 5 bases at V and 10 bases at J; junction bases unmatched: 7. Germline V gene sequence: CDR1 DFQATT, CDR2 SNEGSKA (reference sequence). The CDR3 has 13 residues. CDR3 DNA sequence: TGCAGTGCTTTGTCAGGGGGCCTATCACCCCTCCACTTT. This codes for CSALSGGLSPLHF.

The chain is built from TRBV12-3 or TRBV12-4 and TRBJ2-5; tentative D call: TRBD2 (6 bases). The CDR3 runs to 14 residues. V lost 2 bases to trimming and J lost 5 bases, with 12 bases between them. CDR3: CASSLRGAGETQYF. DNA for the CDR3: TGTGCCAGCAGTTTAAGAGGGGCGGGGGAGACCCAGTACTTC.

This clonotype came up a few times. The rearrangement joins TRBV7-9 to TRBJ1-1; no clear D gene. This CDR3 spans 15 amino acids. The germline V and J ends were trimmed by 2 bases and 0 bases, with 10 bases remaining between them. Per germline, CDR1 SEHNR and CDR2 FQNEAQ (reference sequence). The CDR3 sequence: CASSLSLNMNTEAFF. CDR3 bases: TGTGCCAGCAGCTTATCGCTGAACATGAACACTGAAGCTTTCTTT.

This clonotype has at least ten counts. In nucleotides, the CDR3 is TGTGCCAGCAGCTTAGGCCGGGGCGGTAGCACAGATACGCAGTATTTT. Protein product: CASSLGRGGSTDTQYF. V usage is TRBV7-2 and J usage is TRBJ2-3; the D call may be TRBD1 or TRBD2 (5 bases each). CDR1 is SGHTA and CDR2 is FQGNSA in the germline V gene. The CDR3 totals 16 residues. Trimming pared 1 base from V and 0 bases from J, leaving 11 bases between.

This clonotype came up a few times. J is TRBJ1-6 and V is TRBV4-3; TRBD1 matches at 10 bases. Germline CDR1 reads LGHNA; CDR2 reads YSLEER. The J segment lost 0 bases and the V segment lost 5 bases, leaving 7 bases of the junction unmatched. CDR3 length equals 18 residues. The CDR3 loop is CASSSSGTGDSYNSPLHF. CDR3 bases: TGCGCCAGCAGCTCATCCGGGACAGGGGACTCCTATAATTCACCCCTCCACTTT.

The sample holds many counts of this clonotype. The V gene is TRBV13, the J gene TRBJ1-1; D might be TRBD1 (6 bases). Germline CDR1 reads PRHDT; CDR2 reads FYEKMQ (reference sequence). V was cut by 0 bases and J by 1 base, with 9 bases left in between. The CDR3 has 15 residues. Here the CDR3 reads CASSLGRGRNTEAFF. The CDR3 DNA is TGTGCCAGCAGCTTAGGGCGGGGGCGGAACACTGAAGCTTTCTTT. Full variable domain (outside the CDR3, taken from reference TRBV13 and TRBJ1-1): AAGVIQSPRHLIKEKRETATLKCYPIPRHDTVYWYQQGPGQDPQFLISFYEKMQSDKGSIPDRFSAQQFSDYHSELNMSSLELGDSALYFCASSLGRGRNTEAFFGQGTRLTVV.

The CDR3 DNA reads as TGTGCCATCAGTGACAGCCCCTACGAGCAGTACTTC. It specifies CAISDSPYEQYF. The chain carries TRBV10-3 and TRBJ2-7; no clear D. CDR1 and CDR2 (germline): ENHRY, SYGVKD. The V end lost 3 bases, the J end lost 2 bases, and 5 bases lay between the germline ends. The CDR3 has 12 residues.

This clonotype was counted at least ten times. The chain is built from TRBV23-1 and TRBJ2-3; possibly TRBD2 for D (6 bases). TRBV23-1 is reported as an ORF; its role is uncertain. CDR3 length equals 14 residues. With 6 bases removed from V and 1 base from J, the gap between germline ends came to 11 bases. CDR3 coding DNA: TGCGCCAGCAGGACCGGGGGATGCACAGATACGCAGTATTTT. Encoded protein: CASRTGGCTDTQYF.

This clonotype was picked up a small number of times. This chain joins TRBV6-2 or TRBV6-3 and TRBJ2-1, with TRBD2 identical over 8 bases. Germline loops: CDR1 MNHEY, CDR2 SVGEGT. J gave up 3 bases and V 2 bases, and 9 bases lay outside the gene matches. The CDR3 covers 17 residues. CDR3 DNA: TGTGCCAGCAGTTACGCGCGGGGGGCAGTTATCTACAATGAGCAGTTCTTC. Amino acid sequence: CASSYARGAVIYNEQFF.

This clonotype was recorded a few times. The junction does not match germline at one end; this may be a read error. This chain connects TRBV27 to TRBJ1-1; D is unclear. The CDR3 sequence is 16 residues long. The germline V gene encodes CDR1 MNHEY and CDR2 SMNVEV (reference sequence). Written as DNA, the CDR3 is TGCACCAGCAGTTTGGAGGGCCCCCACCAGGTCGCTGAAGCTTTCTTT. This gives the protein CTSSLEGPHQVAEAFF.

J is TRBJ2-7 and V is TRBV5-4; D might be TRBD2 (6 bases). Trimming stripped 5 bases from V and 7 bases from J, with 22 bases between. The CDR3 is 15 residues long. CDR1 and CDR2 (germline): SGHNT, YYREEE (reference sequence). CDR3 region: CASRHAGSTAGEQYF. CDR3 DNA sequence: TGTGCCAGCAGACACGCCGGGAGCACGGCGGGGGAGCAGTACTTC.

This clonotype showed up many times. The V call is TRBV18, the J call TRBJ2-7; maybe TRBD2 (6 bases). This CDR3 comprises 15 residues. Germline CDR1 KGHSH, CDR2 LQKENI. V lost 2 bases and J 2 bases, leaving 13 bases between the germline ends. CDR3 nucleotide sequence: TGTGCCAGCTCACCAGGCCTAGCGAGCACCTACGAGCAGTACTTC. Amino acid sequence: CASSPGLASTYEQYF.